This TCR beta chain comes out of a study of spatial heterogeneity in lung cancer. TCRdb reprocessed the 5' RACE reads with MiXCR, giving one entry per CDR3 protein. Here the sample spans approximately 16,000 distinct CDR3 sequences, roughly 6% being singletons. The germline V and J ends were trimmed by 5 bases and 4 bases, with 14 bases remaining between them. The CDR3 consists of 14 residues. The sample's time point: blood at routine non-recurrence follow-up after resection. This chain joins TRBV12-3 or TRBV12-4 and TRBJ1-2; maybe TRBD1 (5 bases). This sample comprised PBMCs, obtained at follow-up. The receptor was isolated from a male donor with early-stage non-small cell lung cancer. The CDR3: CASSPPGGGYGYTF. Here the CDR3 DNA reads TGTGCCAGCAGTCCCCCCGGGGGAGGCTATGGCTACACCTTC.